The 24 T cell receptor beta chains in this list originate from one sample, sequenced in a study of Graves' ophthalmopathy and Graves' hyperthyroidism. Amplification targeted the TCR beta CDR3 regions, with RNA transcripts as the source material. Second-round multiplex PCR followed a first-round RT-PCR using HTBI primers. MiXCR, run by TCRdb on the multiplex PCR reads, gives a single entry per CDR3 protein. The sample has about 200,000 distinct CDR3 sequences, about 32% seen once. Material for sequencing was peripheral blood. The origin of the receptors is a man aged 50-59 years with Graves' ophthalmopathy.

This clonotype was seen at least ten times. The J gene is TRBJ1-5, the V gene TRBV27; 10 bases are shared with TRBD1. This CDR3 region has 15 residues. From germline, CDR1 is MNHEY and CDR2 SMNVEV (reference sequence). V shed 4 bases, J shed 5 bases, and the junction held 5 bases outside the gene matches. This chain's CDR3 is CASSSGQGGHQPQHF. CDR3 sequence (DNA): TGTGCCAGCAGTTCCGGACAGGGGGGACATCAGCCCCAGCATTTT.

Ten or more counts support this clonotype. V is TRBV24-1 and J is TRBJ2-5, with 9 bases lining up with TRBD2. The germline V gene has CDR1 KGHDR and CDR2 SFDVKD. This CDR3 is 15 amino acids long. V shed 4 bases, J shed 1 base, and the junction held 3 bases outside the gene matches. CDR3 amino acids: CATSEGGLAQETQYF. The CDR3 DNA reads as TGTGCCACCAGTGAGGGGGGACTAGCCCAAGAGACCCAGTACTTC.

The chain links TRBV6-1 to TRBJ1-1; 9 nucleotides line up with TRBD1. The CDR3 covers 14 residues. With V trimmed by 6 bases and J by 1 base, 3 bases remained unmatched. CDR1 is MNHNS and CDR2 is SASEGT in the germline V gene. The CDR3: CASRGTGSNTEAFF. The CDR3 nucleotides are TGTGCCAGCAGAGGGACAGGGTCGAACACTGAAGCTTTCTTT.

CDR3 DNA: TGTGCCAGCAGCGTAGGTCCAGGGGGCTCCCCTTCCTACGAGCAGTACTTC. Protein: CASSVGPGGSPSYEQYF. The rearrangement uses TRBV9 and TRBJ2-7, with 8 bases that match TRBD1. This CDR3 spans 17 amino acids. J gave up 1 base and V 0 bases, and 9 bases lay outside the gene matches. Germline V gene sequence: CDR1 SGDLS, CDR2 YYNGEE.

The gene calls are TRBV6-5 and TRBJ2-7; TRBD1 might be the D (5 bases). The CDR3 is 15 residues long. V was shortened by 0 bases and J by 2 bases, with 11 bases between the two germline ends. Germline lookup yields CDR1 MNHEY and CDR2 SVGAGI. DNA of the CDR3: TGTGCCAGCAGTTACTCCCAGGGTGATCCCTACGAGCAGTACTTC. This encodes CASSYSQGDPYEQYF.

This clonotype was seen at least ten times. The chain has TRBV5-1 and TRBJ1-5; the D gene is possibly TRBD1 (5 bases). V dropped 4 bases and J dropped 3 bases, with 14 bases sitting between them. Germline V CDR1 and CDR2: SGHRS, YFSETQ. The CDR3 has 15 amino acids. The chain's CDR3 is CASSRDAANNQPQHF. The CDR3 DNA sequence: TGCGCCAGCAGCCGGGACGCAGCTAACAATCAGCCCCAGCATTTT. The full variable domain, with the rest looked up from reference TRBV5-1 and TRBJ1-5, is KAGVTQTPRYLIKTRGQQVTLSCSPISGHRSVSWYQQTPGQGLQFLFEYFSETQRNKGNFPGRFSGRQFSNSRSEMNVSTLELGDSALYLCASSRDAANNQPQHFGDGTRLSIL.

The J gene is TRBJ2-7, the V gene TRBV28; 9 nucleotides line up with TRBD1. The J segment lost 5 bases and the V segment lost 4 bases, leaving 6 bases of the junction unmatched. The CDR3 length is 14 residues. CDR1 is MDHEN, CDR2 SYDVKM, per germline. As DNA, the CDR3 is TGTGCCAGCAGTTCACCGGGACAGGGCCACGAGCAGTACTTC. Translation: CASSSPGQGHEQYF.

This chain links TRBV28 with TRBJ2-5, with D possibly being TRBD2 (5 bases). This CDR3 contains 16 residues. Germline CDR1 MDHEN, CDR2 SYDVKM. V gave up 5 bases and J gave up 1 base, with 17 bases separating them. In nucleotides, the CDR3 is TGTGCCAGCAGTCGTCTAGGAGGCCGTGGCCAAGAGACCCAGTACTTC. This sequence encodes CASSRLGGRGQETQYF.

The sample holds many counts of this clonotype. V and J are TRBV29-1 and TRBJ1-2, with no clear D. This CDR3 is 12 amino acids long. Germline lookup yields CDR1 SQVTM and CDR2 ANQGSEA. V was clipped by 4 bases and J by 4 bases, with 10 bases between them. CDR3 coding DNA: TGCAGCGTTGGGGGAATTCCCTATGGCTACACCTTC. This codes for CSVGGIPYGYTF.

The CDR3 bases are TGTGCCAGCAGTTTACGGACATTTGGAGCTTTCTTT. Its translation is CASSLRTFGAFF. The chain combines TRBV12-3 or TRBV12-4 with TRBJ1-1; a weak D match, TRBD1 (5 bases). V lost 2 bases to trimming and J lost 10 bases, with 11 bases between them. CDR3 length equals 12 residues.

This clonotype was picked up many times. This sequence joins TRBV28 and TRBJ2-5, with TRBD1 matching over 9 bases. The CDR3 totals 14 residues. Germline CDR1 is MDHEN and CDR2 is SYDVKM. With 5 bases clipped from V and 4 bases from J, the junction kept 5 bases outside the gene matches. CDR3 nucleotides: TGTGCCAGCAGTCACAACAGGGGGCGAGAGACCCAGTACTTC. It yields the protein CASSHNRGRETQYF.

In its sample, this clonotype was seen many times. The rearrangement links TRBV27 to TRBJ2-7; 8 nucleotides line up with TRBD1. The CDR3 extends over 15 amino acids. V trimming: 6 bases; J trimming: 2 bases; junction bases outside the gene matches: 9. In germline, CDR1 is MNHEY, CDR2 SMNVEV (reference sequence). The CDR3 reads CASSRTGGLAYEQYF. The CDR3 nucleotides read TGTGCCAGCAGCCGCACAGGGGGACTGGCCTACGAGCAGTACTTC.

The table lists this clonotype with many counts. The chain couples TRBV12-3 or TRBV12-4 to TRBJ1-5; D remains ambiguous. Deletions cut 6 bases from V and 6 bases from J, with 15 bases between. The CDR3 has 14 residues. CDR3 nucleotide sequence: TGTGCCAGCAGCCCGGCCGGGTCTGGTCAGCCCCAGCATTTT. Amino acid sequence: CASSPAGSGQPQHF.

The CDR3 bases are TGTGCCGGTGGGACTAGCGGGACCGGGGAGCTGTTTTTT. It specifies CAGGTSGTGELFF. The chain carries TRBV28 and TRBJ2-2; 12 bases are a match to TRBD2. The length of the CDR3 is 13 residues. Looked up from germline, CDR1 is MDHEN and CDR2 is SYDVKM. With V trimmed by 11 bases and J by 5 bases, 3 bases remained unmatched.

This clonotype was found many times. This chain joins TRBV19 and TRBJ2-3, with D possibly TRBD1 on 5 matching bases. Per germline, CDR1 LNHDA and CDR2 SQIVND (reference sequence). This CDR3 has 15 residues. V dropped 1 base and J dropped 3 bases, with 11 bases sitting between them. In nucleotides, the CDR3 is TGTGCCAGTAGTATAGTGCAGGGTGTAACAGATACGCAGTATTTT. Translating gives CASSIVQGVTDTQYF.

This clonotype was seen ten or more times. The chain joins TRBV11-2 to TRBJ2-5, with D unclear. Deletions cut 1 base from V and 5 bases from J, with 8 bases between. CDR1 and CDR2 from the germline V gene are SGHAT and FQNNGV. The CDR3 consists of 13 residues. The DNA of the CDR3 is TGTGCCAGCAGCTTAGTCTCCCGGGAGACCCAGTACTTC. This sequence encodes CASSLVSRETQYF.

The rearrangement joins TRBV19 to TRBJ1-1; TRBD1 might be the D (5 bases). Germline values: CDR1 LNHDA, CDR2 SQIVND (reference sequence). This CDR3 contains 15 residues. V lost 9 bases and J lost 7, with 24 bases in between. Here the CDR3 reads CASIPGGGTSGEAFF. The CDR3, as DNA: TGTGCCAGCATACCCGGGGGGGGGACGAGTGGTGAAGCTTTCTTT.

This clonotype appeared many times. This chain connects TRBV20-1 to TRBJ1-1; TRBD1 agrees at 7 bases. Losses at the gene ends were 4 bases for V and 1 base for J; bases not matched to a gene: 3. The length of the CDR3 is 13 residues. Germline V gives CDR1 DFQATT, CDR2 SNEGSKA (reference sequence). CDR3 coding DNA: TGCAGTGCTACTCCAGGGGGGAACACTGAAGCTTTCTTT. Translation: CSATPGGNTEAFF.

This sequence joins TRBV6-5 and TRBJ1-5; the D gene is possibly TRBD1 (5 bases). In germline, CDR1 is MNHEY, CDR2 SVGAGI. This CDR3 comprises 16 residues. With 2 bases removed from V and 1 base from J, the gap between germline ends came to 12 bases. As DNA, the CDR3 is TGTGCCAGCAGTTACGGCGGGGGAGCGAGCAATCAGCCCCAGCATTTT. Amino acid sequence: CASSYGGGASNQPQHF.

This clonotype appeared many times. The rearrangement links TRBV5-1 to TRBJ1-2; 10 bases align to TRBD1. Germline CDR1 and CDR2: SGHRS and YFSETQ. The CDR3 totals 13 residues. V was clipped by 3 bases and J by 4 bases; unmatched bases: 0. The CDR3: CASSWDRGYGYTF. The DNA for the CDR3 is TGCGCCAGCAGCTGGGACAGGGGCTATGGCTACACCTTC.

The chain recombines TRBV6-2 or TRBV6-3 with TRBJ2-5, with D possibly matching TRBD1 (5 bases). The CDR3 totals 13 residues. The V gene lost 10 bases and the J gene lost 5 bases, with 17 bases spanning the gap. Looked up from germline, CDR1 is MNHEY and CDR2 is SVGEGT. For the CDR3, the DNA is TGTGCCATTTCATCAGGGCAGCGCGAGACCCAGTACTTC. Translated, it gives CAISSGQRETQYF.

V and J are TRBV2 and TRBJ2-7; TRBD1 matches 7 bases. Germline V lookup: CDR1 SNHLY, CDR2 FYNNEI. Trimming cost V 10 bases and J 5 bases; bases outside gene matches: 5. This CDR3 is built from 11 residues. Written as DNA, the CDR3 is TGTGCCACCGACAGGGCGCACGAGCAGTACTTC. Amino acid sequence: CATDRAHEQYF.

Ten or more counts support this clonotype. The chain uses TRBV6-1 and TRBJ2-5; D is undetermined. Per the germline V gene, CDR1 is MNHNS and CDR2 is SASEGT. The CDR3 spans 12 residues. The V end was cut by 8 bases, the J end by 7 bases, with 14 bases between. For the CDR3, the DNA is TGTGCCAGCCCGGGCCCATCGGGGACCCAGTACTTC. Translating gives CASPGPSGTQYF.

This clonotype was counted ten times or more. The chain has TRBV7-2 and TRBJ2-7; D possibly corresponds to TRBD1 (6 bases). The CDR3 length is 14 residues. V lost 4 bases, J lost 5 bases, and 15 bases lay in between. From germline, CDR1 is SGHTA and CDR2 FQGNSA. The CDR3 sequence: CASSSLNREHEQYF. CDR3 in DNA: TGTGCCAGCAGCTCACTAAACAGGGAACACGAGCAGTACTTC.